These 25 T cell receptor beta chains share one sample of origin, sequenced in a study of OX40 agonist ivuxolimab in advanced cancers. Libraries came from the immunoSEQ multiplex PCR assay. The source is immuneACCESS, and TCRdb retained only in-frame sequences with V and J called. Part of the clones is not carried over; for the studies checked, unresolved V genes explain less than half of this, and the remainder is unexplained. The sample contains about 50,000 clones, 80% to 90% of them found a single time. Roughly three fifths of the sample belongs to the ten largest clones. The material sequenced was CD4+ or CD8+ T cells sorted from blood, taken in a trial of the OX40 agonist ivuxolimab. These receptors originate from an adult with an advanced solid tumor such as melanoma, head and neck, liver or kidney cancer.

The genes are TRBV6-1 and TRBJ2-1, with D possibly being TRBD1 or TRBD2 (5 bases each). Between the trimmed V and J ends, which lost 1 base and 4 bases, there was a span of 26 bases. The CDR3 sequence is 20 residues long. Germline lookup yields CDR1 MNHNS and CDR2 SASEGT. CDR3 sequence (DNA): TGTGCCAGCAGTGAAGGGCCCGGGACCCGGCTTCTAAGAGCATACAATGAGCAGTTCTTC. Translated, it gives CASSEGPGTRLLRAYNEQFF.

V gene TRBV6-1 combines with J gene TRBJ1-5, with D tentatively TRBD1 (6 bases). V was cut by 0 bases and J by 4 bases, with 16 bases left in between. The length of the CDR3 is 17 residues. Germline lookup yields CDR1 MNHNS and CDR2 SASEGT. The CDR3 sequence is CASSEAPQTGSNQPQHF. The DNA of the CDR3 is TGTGCCAGCAGTGAAGCCCCACAGACAGGAAGTAATCAGCCCCAGCATTTT.

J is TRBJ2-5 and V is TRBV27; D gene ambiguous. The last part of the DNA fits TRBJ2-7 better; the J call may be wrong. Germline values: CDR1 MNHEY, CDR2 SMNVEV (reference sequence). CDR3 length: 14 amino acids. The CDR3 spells CASSFLGPAYEQYF. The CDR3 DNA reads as TGTGCCAGCAGTTTTTTAGGGCCCGCCTACGAGCAGTACTTC.

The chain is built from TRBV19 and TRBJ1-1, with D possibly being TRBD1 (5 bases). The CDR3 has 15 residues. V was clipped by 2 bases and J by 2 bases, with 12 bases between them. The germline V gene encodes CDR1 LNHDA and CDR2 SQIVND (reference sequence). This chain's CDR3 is CASSIHGQFNTEAFF. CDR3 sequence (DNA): TGTGCCAGTAGTATACACGGACAATTTAACACTGAAGCTTTCTTT.

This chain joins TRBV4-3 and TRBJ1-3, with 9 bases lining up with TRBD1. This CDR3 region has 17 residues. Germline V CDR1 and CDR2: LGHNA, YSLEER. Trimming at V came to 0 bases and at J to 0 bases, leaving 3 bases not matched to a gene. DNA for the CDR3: TGCGCCAGCAGCCAAGATTCGACAGGGGGCTCTGGAAACACCATATATTTT. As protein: CASSQDSTGGSGNTIYF.

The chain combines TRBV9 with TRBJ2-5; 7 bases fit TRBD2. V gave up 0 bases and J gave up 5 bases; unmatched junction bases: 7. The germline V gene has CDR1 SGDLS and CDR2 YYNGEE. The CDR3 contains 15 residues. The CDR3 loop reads CASSVETSRGETQYF. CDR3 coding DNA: TGTGCCAGCAGCGTAGAGACTAGCCGGGGGGAGACCCAGTACTTC.

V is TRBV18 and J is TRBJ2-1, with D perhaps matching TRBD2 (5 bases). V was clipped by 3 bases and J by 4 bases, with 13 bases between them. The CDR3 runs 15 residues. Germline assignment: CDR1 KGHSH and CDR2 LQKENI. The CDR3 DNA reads TGTGCCAGCTCACCTGAGAGGGCCGGATACAATGAGCAGTTCTTC. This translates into CASSPERAGYNEQFF.

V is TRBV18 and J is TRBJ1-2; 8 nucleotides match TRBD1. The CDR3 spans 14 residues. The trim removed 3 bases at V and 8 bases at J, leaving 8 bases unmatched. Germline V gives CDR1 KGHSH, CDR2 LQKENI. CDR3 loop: CASSPGQGRSGYTF. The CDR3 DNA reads TGTGCCAGCTCACCCGGACAGGGTCGATCAGGCTACACCTTC. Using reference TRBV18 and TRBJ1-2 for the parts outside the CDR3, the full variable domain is NAGVMQNPRHLVRRRGQEARLRCSPMKGHSHVYWYRQLPEEGLKFMVYLQKENIIDESGMPKERFSAEFPKEGPSILRIQQVVRGDSAAYFCASSPGQGRSGYTFGSGTRLTVV.

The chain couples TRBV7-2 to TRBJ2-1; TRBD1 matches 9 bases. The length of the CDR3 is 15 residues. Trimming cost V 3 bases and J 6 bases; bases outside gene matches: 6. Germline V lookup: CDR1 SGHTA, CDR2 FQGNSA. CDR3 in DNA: TGTGCCAGCAGCTTCCCCGGGACAGGGCGCAATGAGCAGTTCTTC. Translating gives CASSFPGTGRNEQFF.

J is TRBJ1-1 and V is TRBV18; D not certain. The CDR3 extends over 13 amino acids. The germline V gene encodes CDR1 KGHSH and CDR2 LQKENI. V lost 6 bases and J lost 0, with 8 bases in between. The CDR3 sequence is CASSDGMNTEAFF. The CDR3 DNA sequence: TGTGCCAGCTCCGACGGGATGAACACTGAAGCTTTCTTT. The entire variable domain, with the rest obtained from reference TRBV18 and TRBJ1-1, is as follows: NAGVMQNPRHLVRRRGQEARLRCSPMKGHSHVYWYRQLPEEGLKFMVYLQKENIIDESGMPKERFSAEFPKEGPSILRIQQVVRGDSAAYFCASSDGMNTEAFFGQGTRLTVV.

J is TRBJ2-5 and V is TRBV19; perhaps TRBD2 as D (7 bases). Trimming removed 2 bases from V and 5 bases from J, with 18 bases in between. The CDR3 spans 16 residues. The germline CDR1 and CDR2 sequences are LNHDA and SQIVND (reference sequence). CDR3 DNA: TGTGCCAGTAGTATAAGGAGCCCGGGGGGCCTGGAGACCCAGTACTTC. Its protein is CASSIRSPGGLETQYF.

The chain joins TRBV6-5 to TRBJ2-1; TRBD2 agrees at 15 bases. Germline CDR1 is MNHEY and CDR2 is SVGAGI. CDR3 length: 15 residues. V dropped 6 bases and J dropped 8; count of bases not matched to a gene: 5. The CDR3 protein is CASSPWTSGRDEQFF. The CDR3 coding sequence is TGTGCCAGCAGCCCTTGGACTAGCGGGAGGGATGAGCAGTTCTTC.

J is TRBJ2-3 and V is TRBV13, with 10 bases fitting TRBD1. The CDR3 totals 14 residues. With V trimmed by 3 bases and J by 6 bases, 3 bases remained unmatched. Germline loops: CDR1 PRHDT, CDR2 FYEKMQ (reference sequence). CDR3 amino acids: CASSLGTGVDTQYF. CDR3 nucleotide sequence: TGTGCCAGCAGCTTGGGGACAGGGGTCGATACGCAGTATTTT.

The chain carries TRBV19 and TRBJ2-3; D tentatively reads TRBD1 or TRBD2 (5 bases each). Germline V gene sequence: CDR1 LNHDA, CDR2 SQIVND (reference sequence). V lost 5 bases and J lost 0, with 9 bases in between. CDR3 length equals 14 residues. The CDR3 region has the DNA TGTGCCAGTAGTTCAGGGACCAGCACAGATACGCAGTATTTT. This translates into CASSSGTSTDTQYF.

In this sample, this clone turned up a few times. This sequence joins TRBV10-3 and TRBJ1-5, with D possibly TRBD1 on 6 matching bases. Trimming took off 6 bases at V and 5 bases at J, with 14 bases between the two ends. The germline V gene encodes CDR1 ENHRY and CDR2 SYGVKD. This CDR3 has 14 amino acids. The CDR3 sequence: CAISYRDGDQPQHF. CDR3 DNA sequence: TGTGCCATCAGCTACAGGGATGGGGATCAGCCCCAGCATTTT.

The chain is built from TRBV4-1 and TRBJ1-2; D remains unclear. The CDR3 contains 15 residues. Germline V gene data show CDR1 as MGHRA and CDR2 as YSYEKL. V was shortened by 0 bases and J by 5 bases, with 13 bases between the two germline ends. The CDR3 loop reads CASSQDLAGSYGYTF. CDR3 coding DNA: TGCGCCAGCAGCCAAGATTTGGCAGGCTCTTATGGCTACACCTTC.

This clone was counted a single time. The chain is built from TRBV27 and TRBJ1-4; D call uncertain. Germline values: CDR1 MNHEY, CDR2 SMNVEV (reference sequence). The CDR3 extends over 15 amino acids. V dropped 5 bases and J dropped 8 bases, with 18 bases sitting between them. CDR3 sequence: CASSPSQYFGEKLFF. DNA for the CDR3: TGTGCCAGCAGTCCATCACAATACTTCGGGGAAAAACTGTTTTTT. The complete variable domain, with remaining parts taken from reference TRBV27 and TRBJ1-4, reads EAQVTQNPRYLITVTGKKLTVTCSQNMNHEYMSWYRQDPGLGLRQIYYSMNVEVTDKGDVPEGYKVSRKEKRNFPLILESPSPNQTSLYFCASSPSQYFGEKLFFGSGTQLSVL.

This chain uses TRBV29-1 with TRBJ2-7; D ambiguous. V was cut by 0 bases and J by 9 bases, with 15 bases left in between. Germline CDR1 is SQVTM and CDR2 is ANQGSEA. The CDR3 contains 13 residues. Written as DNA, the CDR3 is TGCAGCGTTGAAGATCAAGGCTACGGTGGGCAGTACTTC. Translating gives CSVEDQGYGGQYF.

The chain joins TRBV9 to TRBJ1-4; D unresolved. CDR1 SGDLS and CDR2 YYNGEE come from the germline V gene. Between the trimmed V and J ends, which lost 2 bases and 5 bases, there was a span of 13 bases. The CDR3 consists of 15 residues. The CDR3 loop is CASSVTTEPNEKLFF. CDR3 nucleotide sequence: TGTGCCAGCAGCGTTACTACGGAGCCGAATGAAAAACTGTTTTTT.

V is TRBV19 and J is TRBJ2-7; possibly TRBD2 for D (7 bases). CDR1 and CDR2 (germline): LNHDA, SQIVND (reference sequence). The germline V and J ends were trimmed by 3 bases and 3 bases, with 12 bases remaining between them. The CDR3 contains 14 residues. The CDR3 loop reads CASSMGGAIYEQYF. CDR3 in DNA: TGTGCCAGTAGTATGGGGGGGGCGATCTACGAGCAGTACTTC.

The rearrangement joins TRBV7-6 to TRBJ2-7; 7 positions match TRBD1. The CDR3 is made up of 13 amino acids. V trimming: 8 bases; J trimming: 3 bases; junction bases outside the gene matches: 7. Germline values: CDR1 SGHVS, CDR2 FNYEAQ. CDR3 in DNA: TGTGCCAGCCGCGGCCAGGGGGACTACGAGCAGTACTTC. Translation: CASRGQGDYEQYF.

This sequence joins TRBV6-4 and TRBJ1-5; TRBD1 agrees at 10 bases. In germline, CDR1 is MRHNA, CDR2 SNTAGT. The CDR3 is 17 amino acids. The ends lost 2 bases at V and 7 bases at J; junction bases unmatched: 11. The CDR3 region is CASSDPKTGGVGQPQHF. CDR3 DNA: TGTGCCAGCAGTGACCCCAAGACAGGGGGCGTCGGGCAGCCCCAGCATTTT.

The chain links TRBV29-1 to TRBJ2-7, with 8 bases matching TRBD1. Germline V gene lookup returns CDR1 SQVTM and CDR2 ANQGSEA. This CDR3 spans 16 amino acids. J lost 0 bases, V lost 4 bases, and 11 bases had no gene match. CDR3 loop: CSVVFRRTGSSYEQYF. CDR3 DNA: TGCAGCGTTGTATTTCGTAGGACAGGGAGCTCCTACGAGCAGTACTTC.

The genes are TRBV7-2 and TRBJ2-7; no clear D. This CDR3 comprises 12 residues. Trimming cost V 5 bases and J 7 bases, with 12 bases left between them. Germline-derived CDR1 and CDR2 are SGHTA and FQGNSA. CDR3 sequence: CASSQYLREQYF. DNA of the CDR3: TGTGCCAGCAGCCAATACCTCAGGGAGCAGTACTTC.

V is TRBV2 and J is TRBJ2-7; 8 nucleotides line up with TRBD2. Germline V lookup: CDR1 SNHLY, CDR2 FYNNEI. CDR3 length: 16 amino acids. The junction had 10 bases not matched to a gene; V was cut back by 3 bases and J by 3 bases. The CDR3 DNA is TGTGCCAGCAGTGAGCCAGCCGGGACTAGTGACTACGAGCAGTACTTC. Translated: CASSEPAGTSDYEQYF.